This T cell receptor beta chain was captured in a study of shared clonotypes between healthy human individuals. The CDR3 loop spans 14 amino acids. Deletions cut 0 bases from V and 4 bases from J, with 9 bases between. CDR1 MGHRA and CDR2 YSYEKL come from the germline V gene. Assay: immunoSEQ multiplex PCR; the TCRdb copy retains only in-frame clones and omits some. The table has fewer than 2.5 million clones, over 85% seen once. Donors were healthy HIV-negative adults without recently reported acute infections or vaccinations. Investigators divided CD4+ cells into CD45RA+ naive and CD45RA-negative memory subsets.

The sequencing input was naive CD4+ T cells from PBMCs. Subset described: CD45RA+ positively selected. The V gene is TRBV4-1, the J gene TRBJ1-1, with a tentative D call TRBD1 (5 bases). The receptor comes from a man aged 18 to 30 in good health. Some clones in this sample may be carry-over from other donors' samples. Here the CDR3 DNA reads TGCGCCAGCAGCCAAGAGAATCAGGGCACTGAAGCTTTCTTT. Translation: CASSQENQGTEAFF.